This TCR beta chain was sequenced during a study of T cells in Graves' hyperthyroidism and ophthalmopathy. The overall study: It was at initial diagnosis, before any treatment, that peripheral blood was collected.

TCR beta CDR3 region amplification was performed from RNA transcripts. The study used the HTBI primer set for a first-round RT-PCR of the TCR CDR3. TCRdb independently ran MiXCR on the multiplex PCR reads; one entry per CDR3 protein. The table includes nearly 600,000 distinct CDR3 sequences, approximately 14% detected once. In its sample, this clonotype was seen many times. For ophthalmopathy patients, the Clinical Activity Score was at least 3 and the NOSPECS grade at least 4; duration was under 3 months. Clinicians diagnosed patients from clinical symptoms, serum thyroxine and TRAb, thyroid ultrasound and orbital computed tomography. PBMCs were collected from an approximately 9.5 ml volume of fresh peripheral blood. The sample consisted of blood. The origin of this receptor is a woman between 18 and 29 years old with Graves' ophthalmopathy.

The chain's CDR3 is CASSLPRDGGSTDTQYF. The CDR3 nucleotides read TGTGCCAGCAGCTTACCTCGGGATGGCGGGAGCACAGATACGCAGTATTTT. The rearrangement uses TRBV11-2 and TRBJ2-3; D may be TRBD2 (5 bases). The germline V gene has CDR1 SGHAT and CDR2 FQNNGV. There are 17 residues in the CDR3. V was shortened by 2 bases and J by 0 bases, with 15 bases between the two germline ends. Filled out from reference TRBV11-2 and TRBJ2-3, the complete variable domain reads EAGVAQSPRYKIIEKRQSVAFWCNPISGHATLYWYQQILGQGPKLLIQFQNNGVVDDSQLPKDRFSAERLKGVDSTLKIQPAKLEDSAVYLCASSLPRDGGSTDTQYFGPGTRLTVL.